The clone carrying this T cell receptor beta chain was seen a handful of times. Its specificity is not known. V lost 7 bases and J 8 bases, leaving 15 bases between the germline ends. The CDR3 spans 14 residues. CDR1 is SNHLY and CDR2 is FYNNEI in the germline V gene. This sample is drawn from a study of cytomegalovirus exposure and HLA in healthy donors. Overall study context: Unique TCRs numbering some 80 million, obtained from HLA-typed donors, made up an early data release. Regarding the study as a whole: TCR sequences were mostly rare, though some public TCRs occurred in many donors. Reports credit the classifier with highly specific, highly sensitive diagnosis of cytomegalovirus status.

Primers included in the PCR were 60 Vbeta and 13 Jbeta primers. Using immunoSEQ multiplex PCR, the repertoire was profiled, and TCRdb retains in-frame clones only, with some absent. Of roughly 120,000 clones in the sample, 75% to 90% were seen once. The chain couples TRBV2 to TRBJ1-6, with a tentative D call TRBD1 (6 bases). The origin of this receptor is a female donor in good health and CMV-seropositive. Material for sequencing was PBMCs. The CDR3 is CASINTYRDSPLHF. CDR3 DNA sequence: TGTGCCAGCATTAACACATACAGGGATTCACCCCTCCACTTT.